A single T cell receptor (beta chain) is shown here with its context. An amount of RNA that ranged from about 0.45 to 1 ug was reverse transcribed with random hexamers. TCRdb reprocessed the immunoSEQ multiplex PCR reads with MiXCR, giving one entry per CDR3 protein. Among about 160,000 distinct CDR3 sequences listed, approximately 92% were seen once. These data are taken from a study of CD8 T cells in Susac syndrome. The CDR3 has 14 amino acids. V lost 0 bases, J lost 2 bases, and 8 bases lay in between. Per germline, CDR1 MNHEY and CDR2 SVGAGI. This chain uses TRBV6-5 with TRBJ2-7; no definite D call. The material sequenced was CD4+ T cells from PBMCs. This sequence was found in a human donor in good health. The CDR3 DNA reads as TGTGCCAGCAGTTACTCGGGGTCCACCTACGAGCAGTACTTC. Translated: CASSYSGSTYEQYF.